This T cell receptor beta chain was captured in a study of shared clonotypes between healthy human individuals. Study results and caveats: Among four donors, about 4.6% of naive CD4 clonotypes were found in common. The study sampled only blood, and tissue repertoires likely differ. Clonotypes shared by all four donors outscored non-shared clonotypes in generation probability.

Germline V CDR1 and CDR2: MNHEY, SMNVEV (reference sequence). The CDR3 covers 14 residues. J gave up 8 bases and V 5 bases, and 7 bases lay outside the gene matches. CD8 cells regarded as naive lacked CD45RO, were positively chosen for CCR7, and omitted terminally differentiated effector memory CD45RA+ cells. A note on this clone: Antigen: not known.

Genomic DNA of every subset was divided equally among multiple immunoSEQ plates. Using immunoSEQ multiplex PCR, the repertoire was profiled, and TCRdb retains in-frame clones only, with some absent. The sample records around 640,000 clones, approximately 96% being singletons. This chain joins TRBV27 and TRBJ2-1, with 9 bases lining up with TRBD1. Sample: naive CD8+ T cells sorted from blood. The sequence came from a woman aged 25 to 45 in good health. CDR3 sequence (DNA): TGTGCCAGCAGTGCAATAACAGGGGGCGATGAGCAGTTCTTC. It is translated as CASSAITGGDEQFF.